A single sample gave rise to the 11 T cell receptor beta chains below, sequenced in a study of regulatory T cells in long-lasting Graves disease. Noted time point: newly diagnosed GD, antithyroid drugs for less than 3 months. PBMCs provided the RNA from which the TCR library was made. Building of the TCR beta libraries involved iRepertoire HTBI primers and Arm-PCR of CDR3 regions. One entry per CDR3 protein, called by TCRdb with MiXCR from the multiplex PCR reads. Here the sample spans fewer than 500,000 distinct CDR3 sequences, about a sixth being singletons. This sample also appeared in a second study, on T cells in Graves' hyperthyroidism and ophthalmopathy.

Here the sequenced sample was peripheral blood mononuclear cells (PBMCs), taken at new diagnosis, from a patient treated with antithyroid drugs. These receptors were obtained from a man aged 40-49 years with Graves disease.

This clonotype occurred a few times. The V and J genes are TRBV7-8 and TRBJ2-2; 9 positions match TRBD2. The germline CDR1 and CDR2 sequences are SGHVS and FQNEAQ. With 5 bases clipped from V and 4 bases from J, the junction kept 8 bases outside the gene matches. The CDR3 covers 16 residues. The CDR3 region has the DNA TGTGCCAGCAGCCCGGATAGCGGGAGAGGCACCGGGGAGCTGTTTTTT. Its translation: CASSPDSGRGTGELFF.

The chain employs TRBV6-1 and TRBJ2-1; 10 bases align to TRBD2. The CDR3 extends over 15 amino acids. CDR1 and CDR2 from the germline V gene are MNHNS and SASEGT. Trimming removed 6 bases from V and 6 bases from J; junction bases left unmatched: 8. In DNA form, the CDR3 reads TGTGCCAGCAGAGTCCTAGCGGGAGTCCCCAATGAGCAGTTCTTC. Encoded protein: CASRVLAGVPNEQFF.

The chain uses TRBV10-3 and TRBJ2-2, with 13 bases that match TRBD2. J lost 7 bases, V lost 10 bases, and 6 bases had no gene match. The CDR3 length is 14 residues. In germline, CDR1 is ENHRY, CDR2 SYGVKD. DNA for the CDR3: TGTGCCACCGGACTAGCGGGAGTAAGCGGGGAGCTGTTTTTT. This encodes CATGLAGVSGELFF.

At least ten counts were recorded for this clonotype. The CDR3 coding sequence is TGCGCCAGCAGACCTAGGACAGGGGAGGCAGAAAAACTGTTTTTT. Its protein product is CASRPRTGEAEKLFF. The V gene is TRBV5-1, the J gene TRBJ1-4, with 9 bases aligning to TRBD1. There are 15 residues in the CDR3. J lost 8 bases, V lost 5 bases, and 10 bases had no gene match. The germline CDR1 and CDR2 sequences are SGHRS and YFSETQ.

This clonotype was found a few times. An end of the junction does not agree with germline; a read error may underlie this. The chain is built from TRBV12-3 or TRBV12-4 and TRBJ2-3, with TRBD2 identical over 8 bases. CDR3 length equals 16 residues. The CDR3 here is CARSPRTSRVTDTQYF. CDR3 nucleotide sequence: TGTGCCCGCAGTCCCCGGACTAGCAGGGTCACAGATACGCAGTATTTT.

The rearrangement uses TRBV20-1 and TRBJ2-6; 7 bases agree with TRBD2. V trimming: 3 bases; J trimming: 2 bases; junction bases outside the gene matches: 19. In germline, CDR1 is DFQATT, CDR2 SNEGSKA (reference sequence). CDR3 size: 20 residues. The DNA of the CDR3 is TGCAGTGCTAGCGATATTGGGGGGGAAACTCGAAACCCTGGGGCCAACGTCCTGACTTTC. Amino acid sequence: CSASDIGGETRNPGANVLTF.

The chain couples TRBV19 to TRBJ1-4, with D maybe TRBD1 (6 bases). Germline V CDR1 and CDR2: LNHDA, SQIVND (reference sequence). This CDR3 has 14 amino acids. V lost 8 bases and J lost 0, with 10 bases in between. DNA for the CDR3: TGTGCCAGTGGAAGACAGGCAACTAATGAAAAACTGTTTTTT. Its protein is CASGRQATNEKLFF. Looking up the rest from reference TRBV19 and TRBJ1-4 gives the full variable domain: DGGITQSPKYLFRKEGQNVTLSCEQNLNHDAMYWYRQDPGQGLRLIYYSQIVNDFQKGDIAEGYSVSREKKESFPLTVTSAQKNPTAFYLCASGRQATNEKLFFGSGTQLSVL.

This clonotype has a count of ten or more. A junction end diverges from the germline sequence, so it may reflect a read error. The V call is TRBV7-9, the J call TRBJ2-5, with TRBD2 identical over 13 bases. The CDR3 is 16 residues long. Germline CDR1 and CDR2: SEHNR and FQNEAQ (reference sequence). The CDR3 loop reads CASSPTSGRNMETQYF. In DNA, the CDR3 is TGTGCTAGCAGCCCGACTAGCGGGAGGAATATGGAGACCCAGTACTTC. The variable domain in full, with the rest retrieved from reference TRBV7-9 and TRBJ2-5, is DTGVSQNPRHKITKRGQNVTFRCDPISEHNRLYWYRQTLGQGPEFLTYFQNEAQLEKSRLLSDRFSAERPKGSFSTLEIQRTEQGDSAMYLCASSPTSGRNMETQYFGPGTRLLVL.

The chain links TRBV18 to TRBJ1-2, with no clear D. Per the germline V gene, CDR1 is KGHSH and CDR2 is LQKENI. V was cut by 3 bases and J by 1 base, with 12 bases left in between. CDR3 length equals 15 residues. CDR3 bases: TGTGCCAGCTCACCCGAACGGGGAATTAACTATGGCTACACCTTC. It encodes CASSPERGINYGYTF.

This clonotype occurred a few times. The J gene is TRBJ1-2, the V gene TRBV4-1; weak D call: TRBD1 (5 bases). Per germline, CDR1 MGHRA and CDR2 YSYEKL. CDR3 length equals 19 residues. V was clipped by 0 bases and J by 0 bases, with 20 bases between them. In nucleotides, the CDR3 is TGCGCCAGCAGCCAAGAATGGGGGGGTAAGAGCACCTCTAACTATGGCTACACCTTC. It translates to CASSQEWGGKSTSNYGYTF.

J is TRBJ2-1 and V is TRBV6-1, with 14 bases aligning to TRBD2. CDR1 is MNHNS and CDR2 is SASEGT in the germline V gene. The CDR3 length is 16 residues. V lost 7 bases to trimming and J lost 7 bases; unmatched junction nucleotides: 9. The CDR3 nucleotides read TGTGCCAGCACTCCAGGGACTAGCGGGAGTTTTAATGAGCAGTTCTTC. Translated, it gives CASTPGTSGSFNEQFF.